The 16 T cell receptor beta chains presented below share a single source sample, sequenced in a study of graft-versus-host responses after intestinal transplantation. Measured with immunoSEQ multiplex PCR; TCRdb has only the in-frame clones, and not every one. Of tens of thousands of clones in the sample, 93% were seen once. These receptors are not linked to any known antigen. Here the sequenced sample was unstimulated CD8+ T cells sorted from spleen or lymph node cells, taken before intestinal transplant. These receptors all come from a human donor who received an intestinal transplant.

The rearrangement uses TRBV7-9 and TRBJ2-7; D may be TRBD1 (6 bases). This CDR3 has 15 residues. Trimming took 3 bases from V and 2 from J, leaving 14 bases between them. Germline loops: CDR1 SEHNR, CDR2 FQNEAQ (reference sequence). CDR3 nucleotide sequence: TGTGCCAGCAGCTTGTTCTGGCAGGGGCCCTACGAGCAGTACTTC. Amino acids: CASSLFWQGPYEQYF.

The V and J genes are TRBV29-1 and TRBJ2-1; 13 nucleotides agree with TRBD2. The CDR3 is made up of 15 amino acids. From germline, CDR1 is SQVTM and CDR2 ANQGSEA. V shed 5 bases and J 4 bases; nucleotides not matched to a gene: 5. DNA for the CDR3: TGCAGCGTTCTACCGACTAGCGGGGGGTACAATGAGCAGTTCTTC. Translation: CSVLPTSGGYNEQFF.

The rearrangement uses TRBV19 and TRBJ1-1; 7 bases match TRBD1. The CDR3 runs to 14 residues. J gave up 0 bases and V 7 bases, and 5 bases lay outside the gene matches. In germline, CDR1 is LNHDA, CDR2 SQIVND (reference sequence). The CDR3 coding sequence is TGTGCCAGTACCTGGGGACAGTTGAACACTGAAGCTTTCTTT. Protein sequence: CASTWGQLNTEAFF.

This chain links TRBV7-9 with TRBJ2-7, with TRBD1 matching over 7 bases. The CDR3 contains 15 residues. J lost 3 bases, V lost 4 bases, and 9 bases had no gene match. Per the germline V gene, CDR1 is SEHNR and CDR2 is FQNEAQ (reference sequence). The CDR3 nucleotides are TGTGCCAGCAGCTCCTCGACAGGGACCAACTACGAGCAGTACTTC. Its translation is CASSSSTGTNYEQYF. Full variable domain (missing parts from reference TRBV7-9 and TRBJ2-7): DTGVSQNPRHKITKRGQNVTFRCDPISEHNRLYWYRQTLGQGPEFLTYFQNEAQLEKSRLLSDRFSAERPKGSFSTLEIQRTEQGDSAMYLCASSSSTGTNYEQYFGPGTRLTVT.

V is TRBV27 and J is TRBJ1-1; 10 bases fit TRBD1. The V gene's germline CDR1 is MNHEY and CDR2 SMNVEV (reference sequence). The CDR3 has 15 residues. V trimming: 6 bases; J trimming: 3 bases; junction bases outside the gene matches: 7. DNA for the CDR3: TGTGCCAGCAGCCAACCTGGGACAGGGGACACTGAAGCTTTCTTT. Translation: CASSQPGTGDTEAFF.

The chain uses TRBV7-2 and TRBJ2-5; D is perhaps TRBD2 (5 bases). Germline CDR1 SGHTA, CDR2 FQGNSA. V dropped 5 bases and J dropped 5 bases, with 15 bases sitting between them. This CDR3 spans 14 amino acids. In nucleotides, the CDR3 is TGTGCCAGCAGCGACCCCCCTCCGGGGGAGACCCAGTACTTC. Translation: CASSDPPPGETQYF. Variable domain in full (rest from reference TRBV7-2 and TRBJ2-5): GAGVSQSPSNKVTEKGKDVELRCDPISGHTALYWYRQSLGQGLEFLIYFQGNSAPDKSGLPSDRFSAERTGGSVSTLTIQRTQQEDSAVYLCASSDPPPGETQYFGPGTRLLVL.

V usage is TRBV4-3 and J usage is TRBJ2-7; 7 nucleotides align to TRBD1. This CDR3 region has 14 residues. V shed 1 base and J 6 bases; nucleotides not matched to a gene: 6. CDR1 is LGHNA and CDR2 is YSLEER in the germline V gene. The CDR3 DNA sequence: TGCGCCAGCAGCCAAGCCCCGACAGGGCCCGAGCAGTACTTC. It is translated as CASSQAPTGPEQYF.

CDR3 in DNA: TGTGCCAGCAGCTTCGGAACAGGGCATCAGCCCCAGCATTTT. It specifies CASSFGTGHQPQHF. The chain is built from TRBV11-2 and TRBJ1-5, with D possibly TRBD1 on 6 matching bases. This CDR3 has 14 amino acids. The germline V gene has CDR1 SGHAT and CDR2 FQNNGV. Trimming shortened V by 3 bases and J by 5 bases, and 11 bases separated the two germline ends.

The chain recombines TRBV4-3 with TRBJ1-1, with D maybe TRBD1 (6 bases). Germline assignment: CDR1 LGHNA and CDR2 YSLEER. This CDR3 has 15 residues. Trimming took 0 bases from V and 4 from J, leaving 12 bases between them. This CDR3 is CASSQDRRGGTEAFF. The CDR3, as DNA: TGCGCCAGCAGCCAAGATCGGAGGGGGGGCACTGAAGCTTTCTTT.

This clone is a singleton in its sample. The gene calls are TRBV9 and TRBJ2-1; D may be TRBD2 (7 bases). The V gene lost 4 bases and the J gene lost 4 bases, with 21 bases spanning the gap. This CDR3 is built from 17 residues. Germline CDR1 and CDR2: SGDLS and YYNGEE. The CDR3 nucleotides are TGTGCCAGCAGCCGTACCTCGCGGGGGACATATTACAATGAGCAGTTCTTC. Its translation: CASSRTSRGTYYNEQFF.

This chain's CDR3 is CAWSPKKNTIYF. CDR3 coding DNA: TGTGCCTGGAGTCCTAAGAAAAACACCATATATTTT. This chain uses TRBV30 with TRBJ1-3; D call uncertain. Germline V gene sequence: CDR1 GTSNPN, CDR2 SVGIG (reference sequence). The CDR3 totals 12 residues. The V gene lost 2 bases and the J gene lost 6 bases, with 8 bases spanning the gap.

The chain carries TRBV7-2 and TRBJ2-7, with D perhaps TRBD1 (6 bases). The V and J ends lost 4 bases and 0 bases respectively, with 19 bases between them. There are 17 residues in the CDR3. Germline loops: CDR1 SGHTA, CDR2 FQGNSA. The CDR3 DNA is TGTGCCAGCAGCTCCTTCGCCACAGGGATAAGCTCCTACGAGCAGTACTTC. It codes for CASSSFATGISSYEQYF. Using reference TRBV7-2 and TRBJ2-7 for the parts outside the CDR3, the full variable domain is GAGVSQSPSNKVTEKGKDVELRCDPISGHTALYWYRQSLGQGLEFLIYFQGNSAPDKSGLPSDRFSAERTGGSVSTLTIQRTQQEDSAVYLCASSSFATGISSYEQYFGPGTRLTVT.

The chain has TRBV27 and TRBJ1-4; D is possibly TRBD1 (6 bases). V was shortened by 4 bases and J by 4 bases, with 10 bases between the two germline ends. The CDR3 is 14 residues long. Germline V gene sequence: CDR1 MNHEY, CDR2 SMNVEV (reference sequence). CDR3 region: CASSSGVHNEKLFF. DNA for the CDR3: TGTGCCAGCAGTTCAGGGGTACATAATGAAAAACTGTTTTTT.

The gene calls are TRBV6-5 and TRBJ2-7; unclear D gene. The V gene's germline CDR1 is MNHEY and CDR2 SVGAGI. The ends were cut back, 5 bases at V and 6 bases at J, with 8 bases in the middle. This CDR3 comprises 11 residues. This chain's CDR3 is CASSDTSEQYF. CDR3 nucleotides: TGTGCCAGCAGTGATACAAGCGAGCAGTACTTC.

The chain couples TRBV27 to TRBJ1-2; D not resolved. CDR3 length: 13 residues. With 5 bases removed from V and 8 bases from J, the gap between germline ends came to 15 bases. CDR1 is MNHEY, CDR2 SMNVEV, per germline (reference sequence). The CDR3 loop reads CASSPGSFFGYTF. In DNA form, the CDR3 reads TGTGCCAGCAGTCCTGGGAGTTTCTTCGGCTACACCTTC.

The chain has TRBV10-3 and TRBJ1-2; weak D call: TRBD1 (5 bases). Germline V gene sequence: CDR1 ENHRY, CDR2 SYGVKD. CDR3 length: 14 amino acids. V was pared by 7 bases and J by 5 bases, with 17 bases between. For the CDR3, the DNA is TGTGCCATCAATCTCGGGACTGGAACATATGGCTACACCTTC. This encodes CAINLGTGTYGYTF.